This T cell receptor (beta chain) originates from a study of radiotherapy plus CTLA-4 blockade in lung cancer. Patients had chemo-refractory metastatic non-small-cell lung cancer and received focal radiation plus CTLA-4 blockade that used ipilimumab. Study-level points and caveats: Tumor-origin TCR clones grew in blood after radiotherapy plus ipilimumab.

Here immunoSEQ multiplex PCR was the method, and the copy in TCRdb shows in-frame clones only, minus some. Here the sample spans roughly 93,000 clones, more than 75% being singletons. This clone was counted only a few times. Its antigen is currently unknown. Germline V gene data show CDR1 as SGHNT and CDR2 as YYREEE (reference sequence). J gave up 2 bases and V 2 bases, and 6 bases lay outside the gene matches. The CDR3 has 15 residues. The sample consisted of peripheral blood, taken from a patient treated with radiotherapy plus ipilimumab. The chain joins TRBV5-4 to TRBJ1-1; 7 bases are shared with TRBD1. This sequence originates from a human donor with non-small cell lung cancer who had a partial response to radiotherapy plus ipilimumab. Here the CDR3 reads CASSFEGALNTEAFF. The CDR3 nucleotides read TGTGCCAGCAGCTTCGAGGGGGCTTTAAACACTGAAGCTTTCTTT.